A single sample is the source of the 14 T cell receptor beta chains below, sequenced in a study of Graves' ophthalmopathy and Graves' hyperthyroidism. Scientists amplified the TCR beta CDR3 regions from RNA transcripts. RT-PCR was first run with HTBI primers, then multiplex PCR in a second round. Via MiXCR, TCRdb re-called the multiplex PCR reads, giving one row per CDR3 protein. The table includes around 1.1 million distinct CDR3 sequences, approximately 35% detected once. The source material was peripheral blood or thyroid tissue (not recorded which). Source of these receptors: an adult man with Graves' hyperthyroidism.

This clonotype appeared many times. CDR3 DNA sequence: TGCAGCCCCCCCGGTCCGGCTGAAAACTATGGCTACACCTTC. It specifies CSPPGPAENYGYTF. This chain connects TRBV29-1 to TRBJ1-2; D not certain. Germline V CDR1 and CDR2: SQVTM, ANQGSEA. The V and J ends lost 8 bases and 2 bases respectively, with 18 bases between them. This CDR3 is built from 14 residues.

This clonotype was seen a few times. J is TRBJ2-3 and V is TRBV24-1; 8 bases map to TRBD2. V lost 1 base, J lost 2 bases, and 10 bases stayed unmatched. This CDR3 is built from 18 residues. Germline-derived CDR1 and CDR2 are KGHDR and SFDVKD. Here the CDR3 reads CATSDFGPGGSNTDTQYF. Written as DNA, the CDR3 is TGTGCCACCAGTGATTTCGGGCCGGGGGGGTCGAACACAGATACGCAGTATTTT.

This rearrangement joins TRBV19 to TRBJ1-5, with TRBD1 identical over 7 bases. J was trimmed by 6 bases and V by 7 bases; bases with no gene match: 0. Germline CDR1 is LNHDA and CDR2 is SQIVND (reference sequence). CDR3 length equals 11 residues. The DNA for the CDR3 is TGTGCCAGTAACAGGGGTCAGCCCCAGCATTTT. Amino acid sequence: CASNRGQPQHF. The complete variable domain, with remaining parts taken from reference TRBV19 and TRBJ1-5, reads DGGITQSPKYLFRKEGQNVTLSCEQNLNHDAMYWYRQDPGQGLRLIYYSQIVNDFQKGDIAEGYSVSREKKESFPLTVTSAQKNPTAFYLCASNRGQPQHFGDGTRLSIL.

This clonotype was observed a few times. The chain has TRBV19 and TRBJ2-7; D unresolved. This CDR3 contains 14 residues. V gave up 3 bases and J gave up 0 bases, with 9 bases separating them. The germline V gene encodes CDR1 LNHDA and CDR2 SQIVND (reference sequence). The CDR3 here is CASSISGNSYEQYF. The CDR3 DNA follows: TGTGCCAGTAGTATCTCCGGAAACTCCTACGAGCAGTACTTC.

About this clonotype: A junction boundary mismatches the germline segment, possibly from a read error. The chain carries TRBV15 and TRBJ1-2, with 9 bases that match TRBD1. Germline-derived CDR1 and CDR2 are LNHNV and YYDKDF (reference sequence). The CDR3 contains 15 residues. The CDR3 is CAASSSDRGVYGYTF. The CDR3 region has the DNA TGTGCCGCCAGCAGCTCGGACAGGGGCGTCTATGGCTACACCTTC. Drawing the rest from reference TRBV15 and TRBJ1-2, the complete variable domain is DAMVIQNPRYQVTQFGKPVTLSCSQTLNHNVMYWYQQKSSQAPKLLFHYYDKDFNNEADTPDNFQSRRPNTSFCFLDIRSPGLGDTAMYLCAASSSDRGVYGYTFGSGTRLTVV.

The rearrangement joins TRBV4-3 to TRBJ2-6, with 8 positions matching TRBD1. The CDR3 contains 13 residues. Per germline, CDR1 LGHNA and CDR2 YSLEER. V gave up 5 bases and J gave up 9 bases; unmatched junction bases: 3. CDR3 sequence (DNA): TGCGCCAGCAGCGGAGGACAGGGCAACGTCCTGACTTTC. It codes for CASSGGQGNVLTF.

The gene calls are TRBV20-1 and TRBJ2-7; 8 nucleotides align to TRBD1. CDR3 length: 15 residues. Germline CDR1 and CDR2: DFQATT and SNEGSKA (reference sequence). J was trimmed by 0 bases and V by 1 base; bases with no gene match: 5. The CDR3 coding sequence is TGCAGTGCTAGAGGTGGACAGGGAACCTCCTACGAGCAGTACTTC. Its translation is CSARGGQGTSYEQYF.

This clonotype appeared many times. The chain joins TRBV7-9 to TRBJ1-6; D remains unclear. This CDR3 comprises 13 residues. Trimming took off 3 bases at V and 10 bases at J, with 10 bases between the two ends. CDR1 SEHNR and CDR2 FQNEAQ come from the germline V gene (reference sequence). The CDR3 sequence is CASSLQEGSPLHF. The DNA of the CDR3 is TGTGCCAGCAGCTTGCAGGAGGGATCACCCCTCCACTTT.

Only a few counts were recorded for this clonotype. The chain couples TRBV4-1 to TRBJ2-6; no clear D. V was pared by 4 bases and J by 4 bases, with 11 bases between. This CDR3 is 15 amino acids long. Germline CDR1 and CDR2: MGHRA and YSYEKL. The CDR3 spells CASSPRISGANVLTF. CDR3 sequence (DNA): TGCGCCAGCAGCCCACGGATCTCCGGGGCCAACGTCCTGACTTTC.

The rearrangement links TRBV29-1 to TRBJ1-5, with D possibly being TRBD1 (6 bases). The V and J ends lost 7 bases and 14 bases respectively, with 18 bases between them. The CDR3 consists of 11 residues. Per the germline V gene, CDR1 is SQVTM and CDR2 is ANQGSEA. The CDR3 DNA sequence: TGCAGCGCCGAGGGGGGCGGACTCGAGCATTTT. This codes for CSAEGGGLEHF.

The chain is built from TRBV20-1 and TRBJ1-1; 9 nucleotides agree with TRBD1. J gave up 11 bases and V 1 base, and 5 bases lay outside the gene matches. The CDR3 covers 12 residues. CDR1 is DFQATT, CDR2 SNEGSKA, per germline (reference sequence). The CDR3, as DNA: TGCAGTGCTAGAGTAGCCGGGACAGGGGCTTTCTTT. Translating it yields CSARVAGTGAFF.

This clonotype was detected ten times or more. The V gene is TRBV10-3, the J gene TRBJ2-7; a possible D gene is TRBD1 (5 bases). CDR3 length: 16 amino acids. From germline, CDR1 is ENHRY and CDR2 SYGVKD. The ends were cut back, 0 bases at V and 2 bases at J, with 14 bases in the middle. The CDR3 sequence: CAISESWQGPTYEQYF. The CDR3 region has the DNA TGTGCCATCAGTGAGTCGTGGCAGGGTCCCACCTACGAGCAGTACTTC.

This clonotype occurred many times. The CDR3 protein is CASSTQQGVEAFF. Written as DNA, the CDR3 is TGTGCCAGCAGCACCCAACAGGGAGTTGAAGCTTTCTTT. The genes are TRBV7-2 and TRBJ1-1; D perhaps matches TRBD1 (6 bases). Between the trimmed V and J ends, which lost 5 bases and 7 bases, there was a span of 14 bases. CDR1 and CDR2 from the germline V gene are SGHTA and FQGNSA. This CDR3 has 13 amino acids.

This clonotype came up many times. The V call is TRBV3-1, the J call TRBJ1-5; unclear D gene. With 1 base removed from V and 6 bases from J, the gap between germline ends came to 7 bases. Germline CDR1 LGHDT, CDR2 YNNKEL (reference sequence). This CDR3 has 13 amino acids. CDR3 DNA sequence: TGTGCCAGCAGCCAAGCGGGTAGTCAGCCCCAGCATTTT. Translation: CASSQAGSQPQHF.